The TCR beta chain under discussion was sequenced for a study of cytomegalovirus exposure and HLA in healthy donors. Study observations and caveats: For TCR beta chains, V- and J-gene trimming was later linked to a missense DCLRE1C variant.

About this clone itself: What it binds is unknown.

Use of 60 Vbeta and 13 Jbeta primers characterized the PCR. Only in-frame clones appear in the TCRdb table, and some are missing; sequencing was by immunoSEQ multiplex PCR. The sample includes about 21,000 clones, 70% to 80% seen only once; the top ten take 7.4%. CDR3 length: 14 residues. J lost 6 bases, V lost 6 bases, and 7 bases had no gene match. The germline V gene has CDR1 KGHSH and CDR2 LQKENI. The chain carries TRBV18 and TRBJ1-2, with 10 bases fitting TRBD1. This sequence originates from a man between 60 and 75 years old in good health and CMV-seronegative. The sequenced sample was PBMCs. The CDR3 sequence is CASSPDRGTHGYTF. CDR3 nucleotide sequence: TGTGCCAGCTCGCCGGACAGGGGGACCCATGGCTACACCTTC.